This entry lists 24 T cell receptor beta chains sequenced from one sample in a study of T cell changes during pregnancy in multiple sclerosis. Libraries were prepared by immunoSEQ multiplex PCR; TCRdb keeps only in-frame clonotypes and omits some of them. Among approximately 69,000 clones listed, around 94% were seen once. Here the sequenced sample was peripheral blood, taken in the third trimester of pregnancy. The receptors were gathered from a female donor with multiple sclerosis, enrolled in a pregnancy study.

For the CDR3, the DNA is TGCGCCAGCAGCTTGATAGGGGCACCAACTAATGAAAAACTGTTTTTT. Protein sequence: CASSLIGAPTNEKLFF. The gene calls are TRBV5-1 and TRBJ1-4, with D perhaps matching TRBD1 (5 bases). V was clipped by 1 base and J by 0 bases, with 10 bases between them. CDR3 length: 16 residues. Germline CDR1 reads SGHRS; CDR2 reads YFSETQ.

The chain uses TRBV7-9 and TRBJ2-2; a weak D match, TRBD2 (5 bases). The CDR3 consists of 15 residues. Germline V CDR1 and CDR2: SEHNR, FQNEAQ (reference sequence). V was shortened by 5 bases and J by 8 bases, with 18 bases between the two germline ends. The CDR3 protein is CASSDEDFSGGELFF. In DNA, the CDR3 is TGTGCCAGCAGCGATGAGGACTTCTCGGGAGGGGAGCTGTTTTTT.

The chain couples TRBV7-9 to TRBJ1-5; D uncertain. Per the germline V gene, CDR1 is SEHNR and CDR2 is FQNEAQ (reference sequence). Trimming took 8 bases from V and 4 from J, leaving 9 bases between them. This CDR3 comprises 12 residues. The CDR3 region is CASGEGNQPQHF. In DNA, the CDR3 is TGTGCCAGCGGAGAGGGTAATCAGCCCCAGCATTTT.

CDR3 coding DNA: TGTGCCAGCAGCCTGTCCTTGGACCGGGGGCAGTTCTTC. It specifies CASSLSLDRGQFF. The V call is TRBV5-6, the J call TRBJ2-1; tentatively, D is TRBD2 (5 bases). The CDR3 extends over 13 amino acids. Germline loops: CDR1 SGHDT, CDR2 YYEEEE. Trimming removed 4 bases from V and 12 bases from J, with 17 bases in between.

The V and J genes are TRBV14 and TRBJ1-1; D not resolved. Germline values: CDR1 SGHDN, CDR2 FVKESK. Trimming cost V 7 bases and J 0 bases, with 12 bases left between them. This CDR3 region has 14 residues. As DNA, the CDR3 is TGTGCCAGCACCTCGACGGGATTGAACACTGAAGCTTTCTTT. Its protein product is CASTSTGLNTEAFF.

The chain uses TRBV30 and TRBJ1-2; tentatively, D is TRBD1 (6 bases). The CDR3 runs to 14 residues. Germline CDR1 and CDR2: GTSNPN and SVGIG (reference sequence). V lost 5 bases to trimming and J lost 4 bases, with 17 bases between them. Here the CDR3 DNA reads TGTGCCTGGGAACCGGGAAGGGGGTCCTATGGCTACACCTTC. The encoded protein is CAWEPGRGSYGYTF.

The chain combines TRBV6-1 with TRBJ2-3; 10 nucleotides line up with TRBD2. V was clipped by 3 bases and J by 6 bases; unmatched bases: 6. CDR1 and CDR2 from the germline V gene are MNHNS and SASEGT. This CDR3 has 15 residues. CDR3 nucleotide sequence: TGTGCCAGCAGTGATGTAGCGGGGGGCCACGATACGCAGTATTTT. Protein: CASSDVAGGHDTQYF.

For this clone: In the same sample, other DNA sequences code for this CDR3. The chain is built from TRBV29-1 and TRBJ1-5, with no clear D. The germline V gene has CDR1 SQVTM and CDR2 ANQGSEA. Trimming stripped 6 bases from V and 2 bases from J, with 8 bases between. The CDR3 loop spans 12 amino acids. This CDR3 reads CSVGGGNQPQHF. CDR3 bases: TGCAGCGTGGGAGGCGGCAATCAGCCCCAGCATTTT.

V usage is TRBV6-5 and J usage is TRBJ1-6; 9 bases are a match to TRBD1. This CDR3 comprises 15 residues. Germline-derived CDR1 and CDR2 are MNHEY and SVGAGI. V lost 0 bases, J lost 7 bases, and 1 base stayed unmatched. CDR3 in amino acids: CASSYSTGGNSPLHF. In nucleotides, the CDR3 is TGTGCCAGCAGTTACTCGACAGGGGGGAATTCACCCCTCCACTTT.

In DNA form, the CDR3 reads TGTGCCAGCATTCTGGTGGGGACAGGGGCTCCCGAGCAGTACTTC. Its protein product is CASILVGTGAPEQYF. The V and J genes are TRBV2 and TRBJ2-7; 10 bases agree with TRBD1. Looked up from germline, CDR1 is SNHLY and CDR2 is FYNNEI. The V segment lost 7 bases and the J segment 6 bases; nucleotides outside the gene matches: 12. The CDR3 spans 15 residues.

The chain couples TRBV5-6 to TRBJ1-2; no definite D call. The CDR3 has 13 amino acids. V lost 2 bases, J lost 4 bases, and 9 bases lay in between. Germline values: CDR1 SGHDT, CDR2 YYEEEE. The CDR3 reads CASSLGGTYGYTF. The CDR3, as DNA: TGTGCCAGCAGCTTAGGAGGAACCTATGGCTACACCTTC.

This clone was detected once. CDR3 coding DNA: TGTGCCAGCAGTTACGGGGGGTGGGGCTCCTACGAGCAGTACTTC. This codes for CASSYGGWGSYEQYF. The chain combines TRBV6-5 with TRBJ2-7; the D gene is possibly TRBD2 (6 bases). This CDR3 contains 15 residues. CDR1 is MNHEY and CDR2 is SVGAGI in the germline V gene. Trimming pared 2 bases from V and 0 bases from J, leaving 11 bases between.

Here the CDR3 reads CASSLARAGAENEQFF. CDR3 coding DNA: TGTGCCAGCAGCCTAGCAAGAGCGGGGGCCGAAAATGAGCAGTTCTTC. The chain has TRBV5-4 and TRBJ2-1; 8 nucleotides match TRBD2. Trimming cost V 4 bases and J 7 bases; bases outside gene matches: 13. The CDR3 has 16 amino acids. Germline V CDR1 and CDR2: SGHNT, YYREEE (reference sequence).

The chain joins TRBV9 to TRBJ1-1; D remains unclear. This CDR3 is 15 amino acids long. Between the trimmed V and J ends, which lost 0 bases and 0 bases, there was a span of 9 bases. Germline V gene data show CDR1 as SGDLS and CDR2 as YYNGEE. The CDR3 DNA follows: TGTGCCAGCAGCGTAGTCGGCCAGGTGAACACTGAAGCTTTCTTT. It encodes CASSVVGQVNTEAFF.

V gene TRBV2 combines with J gene TRBJ2-5, with 9 bases aligning to TRBD2. Trimming took 3 bases from V and 1 from J; bases not matched to a gene: 6. CDR1 and CDR2 (germline): SNHLY, FYNNEI. This CDR3 is built from 16 residues. As DNA, the CDR3 is TGTGCCAGCAGTGAGGTTTCTAGCGGGACCCAAGAGACCCAGTACTTC. Translation: CASSEVSSGTQETQYF.

CDR3: CASSPLPTGPNYGYTF. DNA for the CDR3: TGCGCCAGCAGCCCCCTTCCTACAGGCCCCAACTATGGCTACACCTTC. J is TRBJ1-2 and V is TRBV4-1; TRBD1 is a possible D gene (5 bases). This CDR3 region has 16 residues. Trimming left V 4 bases short and J 2 bases short, with 17 bases between. Germline loops: CDR1 MGHRA, CDR2 YSYEKL.

The V gene is TRBV4-1, the J gene TRBJ1-3; TRBD1 matches at 8 bases. Germline CDR1 reads MGHRA; CDR2 reads YSYEKL. Trimming cost V 4 bases and J 4 bases; bases outside gene matches: 3. The CDR3 has 14 amino acids. CDR3 amino acids: CASSLRDRGNTIYF. In DNA form, the CDR3 reads TGCGCCAGCAGCCTCCGGGACAGGGGAAACACCATATATTTT.

This chain connects TRBV7-2 to TRBJ2-1; TRBD2 aligns across 16 bases. CDR1 is SGHTA, CDR2 FQGNSA, per germline. Unmatched junction bases numbered 6, after V lost 4 bases and J lost 9 bases. This CDR3 is built from 16 residues. Here the CDR3 reads CASSWGTSGGAGEQFF. The CDR3 nucleotides read TGTGCCAGCAGCTGGGGGACTAGCGGGGGGGCCGGTGAGCAGTTCTTC.

The chain uses TRBV13 and TRBJ1-3; 10 bases agree with TRBD1. V was clipped by 5 bases and J by 0 bases; unmatched bases: 4. This CDR3 is built from 16 residues. Germline loops: CDR1 PRHDT, CDR2 FYEKMQ (reference sequence). CDR3 amino acids: CASSRQGANSGNTIYF. The CDR3 region has the DNA TGTGCCAGCAGCCGACAGGGGGCTAACTCTGGAAACACCATATATTTT.

The chain links TRBV29-1 to TRBJ1-2; 8 bases agree with TRBD1. The CDR3 contains 15 residues. From germline, CDR1 is SQVTM and CDR2 ANQGSEA. V trimming: 6 bases; J trimming: 6 bases; junction bases outside the gene matches: 15. The CDR3 DNA reads as TGCAGCGTCCGGGTCGGGACAGGTTTATTGGATGGCTACACCTTC. Translation gives CSVRVGTGLLDGYTF.

The chain couples TRBV6-1 to TRBJ2-5, with TRBD2 as a possible D gene (7 bases). Germline V lookup: CDR1 MNHNS, CDR2 SASEGT. The CDR3 has 16 amino acids. The ends were cut back, 0 bases at V and 4 bases at J, with 15 bases in the middle. The CDR3 bases are TGTGCCAGCAGTGAAGCGCAACAGAGGGGGGGAGAGACCCAGTACTTC. It translates to CASSEAQQRGGETQYF.

This clone was counted a few times. V and J are TRBV19 and TRBJ1-1; the D gene is possibly TRBD1 (5 bases). Germline lookup yields CDR1 LNHDA and CDR2 SQIVND (reference sequence). The CDR3 runs 14 residues. Trimming left V 0 bases short and J 2 bases short, with 7 bases between. The CDR3 sequence: CASSIEGLNTEAFF. CDR3 nucleotides: TGTGCCAGTAGTATAGAGGGACTCAACACTGAAGCTTTCTTT.

The J gene is TRBJ1-1, the V gene TRBV10-3; 9 bases fit TRBD1. Germline V gives CDR1 ENHRY, CDR2 SYGVKD. This CDR3 spans 14 amino acids. V gave up 4 bases and J gave up 8 bases; unmatched junction bases: 8. CDR3 nucleotides: TGTGCCATCAGTGGTACAGGGGGCCTTATAGAAGCTTTCTTT. This codes for CAISGTGGLIEAFF.

This clone was seen a handful of times. V and J are TRBV5-1 and TRBJ1-1, with D maybe TRBD1 (5 bases). Trimming stripped 0 bases from V and 2 bases from J, with 11 bases between. Germline CDR1 reads SGHRS; CDR2 reads YFSETQ. The CDR3 loop spans 15 amino acids. The CDR3 sequence: CASSLVGGANTEAFF. DNA for the CDR3: TGCGCCAGCAGCTTGGTAGGAGGGGCCAACACTGAAGCTTTCTTT.